The 6 T cell receptor beta chains below all came from one sample that was sequenced in a study of T-cell reconstitution after alpha-beta-depleted transplantation in children. Unique molecular identifiers were incorporated during preparation of the TCRbeta library. MiXCR, applied by TCRdb to the PCR reads, yields one record per CDR3 protein. The sample lists about 980,000 distinct CDR3 sequences, 25% to 30% occurring once. The sample was PBMCs, mostly from graft donor cells, taken 360 days after TCRalphabeta/CD19-depleted stem cell transplant. The receptors were gathered from a boy younger than two who had a stem cell transplant for SCID, so the T cells may come from the graft donor.

This clonotype has a handful of counts. This chain links TRBV2 with TRBJ1-5; D is possibly TRBD1 (6 bases). CDR1 and CDR2 (germline): SNHLY, FYNNEI. This CDR3 has 14 residues. V lost 2 bases and J lost 4, with 9 bases in between. Written as DNA, the CDR3 is TGTGCCAGCAGTGAAACAGGGAAAAATCAGCCCCAGCATTTT. Protein sequence: CASSETGKNQPQHF.

This chain joins TRBV28 and TRBJ1-2; 7 bases agree with TRBD1. CDR3 size: 15 residues. Germline trimming cut 5 bases from V and 4 bases from J; bases unmatched to any gene: 10. The germline V gene encodes CDR1 MDHEN and CDR2 SYDVKM. CDR3 in amino acids: CASSRDRVMGYGYTF. DNA for the CDR3: TGTGCCAGCAGTCGAGACAGGGTGATGGGCTATGGCTACACCTTC.

This clonotype was detected only a few times. CDR3 region: CASSSRDRPGDTQYF. Written as DNA, the CDR3 is TGTGCCAGCAGTTCCCGGGACCGACCGGGAGATACGCAGTATTTT. This sequence joins TRBV12-3 or TRBV12-4 and TRBJ2-3, with D tentatively TRBD1 or TRBD2 (5 bases each). The V end was cut by 4 bases, the J end by 5 bases, with 16 bases between. The CDR3 runs to 15 residues.

The chain joins TRBV12-3 or TRBV12-4 to TRBJ1-4; 7 nucleotides align to TRBD1. Trimming cost V 6 bases and J 3 bases; bases outside gene matches: 13. The CDR3 is made up of 17 amino acids. The CDR3 DNA sequence: TGTGCCAGCAGGATCCGGGACCCGCAGGGGGCTAATGAAAAACTGTTTTTT. Protein: CASRIRDPQGANEKLFF.

This sequence joins TRBV20-1 and TRBJ1-4, with a tentative D call TRBD1 (6 bases). This CDR3 has 15 amino acids. With 5 bases removed from V and 6 bases from J, the gap between germline ends came to 19 bases. CDR1 DFQATT and CDR2 SNEGSKA come from the germline V gene (reference sequence). In DNA form, the CDR3 reads TGCAGTGCTTTCCCGACCGGGACAAAGGATGAAAAACTGTTTTTT. Protein product: CSAFPTGTKDEKLFF.

The chain has TRBV27 and TRBJ1-2; D gene ambiguous. V was pared by 3 bases and J by 4 bases, with 12 bases between. The CDR3 loop spans 14 amino acids. CDR1 is MNHEY, CDR2 SMNVEV, per germline (reference sequence). The CDR3 DNA follows: TGTGCCAGCAGTTTGGCCCGGTGGGCCTATGGCTACACCTTC. Translated: CASSLARWAYGYTF.